Listed here are 3 T cell receptor beta chains from one sample, sequenced in a study of blood T cell repertoires in COVID-19 (TCRdb year 2020). Libraries were prepared through the immunoSEQ multiplex PCR assay. As stored in TCRdb, this immuneACCESS dataset retains in-frame rearrangements with V and J assigned. A fraction of the clones does not appear; measured against another copy, unresolved V genes explain less than half of the discrepancy, and the remainder lacks a known reason. The sample profile shows more than 110,000 clones; about 88% of them were found once. The ten largest clones represent over 5% of the sample. The source material was peripheral blood. The source is a human donor in a cohort sampled during active COVID-19.

This CDR3 is CASTRRTVGNTIYF. CDR3 in DNA: TGTGCCAGCACCCGAAGAACGGTTGGAAACACCATATATTTT. The chain is built from TRBV6-6 and TRBJ1-3; D gene ambiguous. Trimming took 7 bases from V and 3 from J, leaving 13 bases between them. In germline, CDR1 is MNHNY, CDR2 SVGAGI (reference sequence). The CDR3 has 14 amino acids.

The chain uses TRBV28 and TRBJ2-3; 10 bases line up with TRBD2. CDR3 length: 15 residues. With V trimmed by 3 bases and J by 8 bases, 8 bases remained unmatched. Germline V lookup: CDR1 MDHEN, CDR2 SYDVKM. The CDR3 nucleotides are TGTGCCAGCAGTTTCCAGACTAGCGGGTTAGTTACGCAGTATTTT. This sequence encodes CASSFQTSGLVTQYF.

The chain couples TRBV6-5 to TRBJ2-2; TRBD1 is a possible D gene (6 bases). The CDR3 spans 15 residues. Trimming took 5 bases from V and 2 from J, leaving 12 bases between them. Germline V gene data show CDR1 as MNHEY and CDR2 as SVGAGI. The CDR3 DNA follows: TGTGCCAGCAGTAGAGACAGGATCAACACCGGGGAGCTGTTTTTT. This codes for CASSRDRINTGELFF.